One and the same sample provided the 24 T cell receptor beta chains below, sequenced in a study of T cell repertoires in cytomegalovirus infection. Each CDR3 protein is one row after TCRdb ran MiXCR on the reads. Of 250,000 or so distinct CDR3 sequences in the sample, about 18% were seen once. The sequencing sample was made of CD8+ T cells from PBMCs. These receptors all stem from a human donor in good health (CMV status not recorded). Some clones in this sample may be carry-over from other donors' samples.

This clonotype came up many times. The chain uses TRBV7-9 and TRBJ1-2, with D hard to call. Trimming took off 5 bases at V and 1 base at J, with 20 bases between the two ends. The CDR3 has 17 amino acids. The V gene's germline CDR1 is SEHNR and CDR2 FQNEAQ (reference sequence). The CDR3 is CASSQAPSLIRNYGYTF. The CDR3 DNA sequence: TGTGCCAGCAGCCAAGCGCCTTCTCTAATCCGTAACTATGGCTACACCTTC.

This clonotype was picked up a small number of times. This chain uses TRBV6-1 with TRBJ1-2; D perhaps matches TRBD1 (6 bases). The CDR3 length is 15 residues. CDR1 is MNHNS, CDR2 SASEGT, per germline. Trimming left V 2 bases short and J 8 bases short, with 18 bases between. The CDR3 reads CASSEYRRAGEGYTF. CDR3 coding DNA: TGTGCCAGCAGTGAATATCGTAGGGCAGGGGAGGGCTACACCTTC.

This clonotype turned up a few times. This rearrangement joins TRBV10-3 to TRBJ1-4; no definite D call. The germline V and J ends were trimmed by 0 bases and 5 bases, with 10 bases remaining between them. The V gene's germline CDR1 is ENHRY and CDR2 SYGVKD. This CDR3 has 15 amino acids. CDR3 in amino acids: CAISESRTLNEKLFF. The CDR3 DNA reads TGTGCCATCAGTGAGTCCAGGACTTTAAATGAAAAACTGTTTTTT.

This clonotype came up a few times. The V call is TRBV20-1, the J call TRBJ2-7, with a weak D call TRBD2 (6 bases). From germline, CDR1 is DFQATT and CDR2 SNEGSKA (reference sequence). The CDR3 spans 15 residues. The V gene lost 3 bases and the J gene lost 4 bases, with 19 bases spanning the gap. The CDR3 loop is CSARSRPPAGYEQYF. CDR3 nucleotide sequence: TGCAGTGCTAGGAGTAGGCCCCCCGCGGGGTACGAGCAGTACTTC.

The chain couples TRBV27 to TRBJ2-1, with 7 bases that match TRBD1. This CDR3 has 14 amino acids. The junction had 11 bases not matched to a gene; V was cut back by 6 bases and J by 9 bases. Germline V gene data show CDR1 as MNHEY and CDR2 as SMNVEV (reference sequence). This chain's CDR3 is CASRETDRVGEQFF. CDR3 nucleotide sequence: TGTGCCAGCAGAGAGACCGACAGGGTGGGTGAGCAGTTCTTC.

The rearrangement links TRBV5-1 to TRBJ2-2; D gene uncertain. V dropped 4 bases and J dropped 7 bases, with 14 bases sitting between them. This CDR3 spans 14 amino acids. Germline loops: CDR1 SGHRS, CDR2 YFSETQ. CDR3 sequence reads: CASSPVDAVGELFF. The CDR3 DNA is TGCGCCAGCAGCCCTGTCGACGCGGTCGGGGAGCTGTTTTTT.

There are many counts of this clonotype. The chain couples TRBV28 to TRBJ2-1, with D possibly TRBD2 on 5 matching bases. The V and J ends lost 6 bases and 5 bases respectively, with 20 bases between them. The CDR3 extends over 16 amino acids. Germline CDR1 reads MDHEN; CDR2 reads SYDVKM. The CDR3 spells CASSPGDSWKDNEQFF. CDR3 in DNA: TGTGCCAGCAGCCCCGGGGATTCGTGGAAGGACAATGAGCAGTTCTTC.

The CDR3 is CASSYLTSGDYSYEQYF. The CDR3 coding sequence is TGTGCCAGCAGTTACCTCACTAGCGGGGATTACTCCTACGAGCAGTACTTC. The chain links TRBV6-2 or TRBV6-3 to TRBJ2-7; TRBD2 matches 10 bases. Germline trimming cut 2 bases from V and 0 bases from J; bases unmatched to any gene: 7. The V gene's germline CDR1 is MNHEY and CDR2 SVGEGT. The CDR3 runs 17 residues.

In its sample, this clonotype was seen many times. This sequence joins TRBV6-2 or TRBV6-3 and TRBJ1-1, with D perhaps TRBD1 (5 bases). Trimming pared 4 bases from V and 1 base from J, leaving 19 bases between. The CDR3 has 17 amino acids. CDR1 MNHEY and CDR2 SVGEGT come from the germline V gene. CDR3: CASSSDSYRSPNTEAFF. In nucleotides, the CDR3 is TGTGCCAGCAGTTCCGACAGTTACCGCAGCCCGAACACTGAAGCTTTCTTT.

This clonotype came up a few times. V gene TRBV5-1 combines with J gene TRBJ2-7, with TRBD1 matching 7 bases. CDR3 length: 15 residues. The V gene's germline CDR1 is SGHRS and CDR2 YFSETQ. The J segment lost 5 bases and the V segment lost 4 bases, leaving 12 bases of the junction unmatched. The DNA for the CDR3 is TGCGCCAGCAGCCCCAGACAGGGAATCGAGAACGAGCAGTACTTC. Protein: CASSPRQGIENEQYF.

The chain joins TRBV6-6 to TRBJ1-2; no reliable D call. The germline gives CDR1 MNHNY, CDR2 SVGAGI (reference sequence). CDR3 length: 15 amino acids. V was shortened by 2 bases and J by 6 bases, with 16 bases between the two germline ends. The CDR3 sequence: CASSYTERSPDGYTF. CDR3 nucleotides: TGTGCCAGCAGTTACACCGAAAGAAGCCCCGATGGCTACACCTTC.

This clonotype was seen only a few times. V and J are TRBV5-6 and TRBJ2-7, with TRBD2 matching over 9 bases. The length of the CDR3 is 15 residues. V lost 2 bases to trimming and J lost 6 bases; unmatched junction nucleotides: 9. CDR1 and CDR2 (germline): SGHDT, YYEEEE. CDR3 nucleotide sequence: TGTGCCAGCAGCTTATTCGGCGGGGGGGTAGTCGAGCAGTACTTC. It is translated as CASSLFGGGVVEQYF.

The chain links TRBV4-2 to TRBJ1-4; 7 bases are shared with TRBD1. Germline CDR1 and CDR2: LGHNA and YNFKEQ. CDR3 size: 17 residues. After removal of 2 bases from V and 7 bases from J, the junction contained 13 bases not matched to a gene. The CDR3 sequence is CASSQTRERGLREKLFF. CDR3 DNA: TGTGCCAGCAGCCAAACACGCGAAAGGGGGCTTCGTGAAAAACTGTTTTTT.

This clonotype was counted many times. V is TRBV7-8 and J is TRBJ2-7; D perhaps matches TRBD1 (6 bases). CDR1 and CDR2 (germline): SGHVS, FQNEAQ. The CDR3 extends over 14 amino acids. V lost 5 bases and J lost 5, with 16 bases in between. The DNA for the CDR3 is TGTGCCAGCAGCCCCCGAAGGGGGAACGACGAGCAGTACTTC. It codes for CASSPRRGNDEQYF.

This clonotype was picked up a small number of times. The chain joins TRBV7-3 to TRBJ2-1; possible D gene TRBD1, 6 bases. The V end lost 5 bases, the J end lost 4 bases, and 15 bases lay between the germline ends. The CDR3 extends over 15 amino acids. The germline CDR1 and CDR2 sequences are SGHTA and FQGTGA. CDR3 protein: CASSPDLRGYNEQFF. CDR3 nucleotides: TGTGCCAGCAGCCCGGACCTCAGGGGTTACAATGAGCAGTTCTTC.

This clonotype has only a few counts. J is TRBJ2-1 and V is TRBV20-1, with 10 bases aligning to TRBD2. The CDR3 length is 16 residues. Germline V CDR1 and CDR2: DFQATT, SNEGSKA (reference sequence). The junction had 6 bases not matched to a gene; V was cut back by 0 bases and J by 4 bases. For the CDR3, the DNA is TGCAGTGCTAGAGATTTGGTAGCGGGGGGTTACAATGAGCAGTTCTTC. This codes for CSARDLVAGGYNEQFF.

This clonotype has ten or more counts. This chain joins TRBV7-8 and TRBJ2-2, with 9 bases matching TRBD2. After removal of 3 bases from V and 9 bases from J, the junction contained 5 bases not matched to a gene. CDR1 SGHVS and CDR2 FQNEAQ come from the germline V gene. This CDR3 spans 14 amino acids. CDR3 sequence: CASSFGGGARELFF. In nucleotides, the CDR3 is TGTGCCAGCAGCTTTGGCGGGGGGGCCCGGGAGCTGTTTTTT.

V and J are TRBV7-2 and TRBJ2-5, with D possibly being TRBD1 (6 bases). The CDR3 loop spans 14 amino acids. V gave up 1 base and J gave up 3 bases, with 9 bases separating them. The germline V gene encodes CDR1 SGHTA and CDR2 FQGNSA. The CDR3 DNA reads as TGTGCCAGCAGCTTAGTACAGGGAGAAGAGACCCAGTACTTC. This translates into CASSLVQGEETQYF.

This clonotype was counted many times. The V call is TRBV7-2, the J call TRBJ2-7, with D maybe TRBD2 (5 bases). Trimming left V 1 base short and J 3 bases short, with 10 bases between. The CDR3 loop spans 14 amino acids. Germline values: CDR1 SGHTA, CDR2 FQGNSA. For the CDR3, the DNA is TGTGCCAGCAGCTTAGTCCGGGGAGTCTACGAGCAGTACTTC. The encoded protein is CASSLVRGVYEQYF.

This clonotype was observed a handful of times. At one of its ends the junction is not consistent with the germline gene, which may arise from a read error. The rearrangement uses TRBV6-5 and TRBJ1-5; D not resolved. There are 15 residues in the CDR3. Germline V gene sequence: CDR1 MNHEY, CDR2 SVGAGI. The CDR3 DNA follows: TGTGCCGGCAGTTACACTGCAGGAATCAATCAGCCCCAGCATTTT. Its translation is CAGSYTAGINQPQHF.

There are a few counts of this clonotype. This CDR3 is CASSEGLAELYEQYF. In DNA form, the CDR3 reads TGTGCCAGCAGTGAAGGACTAGCGGAATTATACGAGCAGTACTTC. The rearrangement links TRBV6-1 to TRBJ2-7, with 9 bases that match TRBD2. The germline V gene encodes CDR1 MNHNS and CDR2 SASEGT. This CDR3 comprises 15 residues. The junction had 5 bases not matched to a gene; V was cut back by 1 base and J by 4 bases.

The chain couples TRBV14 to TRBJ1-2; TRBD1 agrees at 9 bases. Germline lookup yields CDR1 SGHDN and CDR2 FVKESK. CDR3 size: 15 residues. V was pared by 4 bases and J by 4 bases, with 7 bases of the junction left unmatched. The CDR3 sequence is CASSLRTGASYGYTF. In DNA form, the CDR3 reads TGTGCCAGCAGCCTCCGGACAGGGGCGAGCTATGGCTACACCTTC.

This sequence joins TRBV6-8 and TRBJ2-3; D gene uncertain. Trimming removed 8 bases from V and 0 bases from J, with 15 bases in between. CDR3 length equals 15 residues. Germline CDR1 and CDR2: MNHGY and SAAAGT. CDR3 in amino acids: CASGRRLRSTDTQYF. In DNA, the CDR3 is TGTGCCAGCGGTAGAAGATTGAGGAGCACAGATACGCAGTATTTT.

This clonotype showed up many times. The CDR3 sequence is CASSLSANQPQHF. CDR3 DNA: TGTGCCAGCAGCTTATCGGCCAATCAGCCCCAGCATTTT. This chain links TRBV7-9 with TRBJ1-5; D is uncertain. Germline-derived CDR1 and CDR2 are SEHNR and FQNEAQ (reference sequence). This CDR3 has 13 amino acids. The V end lost 2 bases, the J end lost 3 bases, and 5 bases lay between the germline ends. Full variable domain (remainder filled in from reference TRBV7-9 and TRBJ1-5): DTGVSQNPRHKITKRGQNVTFRCDPISEHNRLYWYRQTLGQGPEFLTYFQNEAQLEKSRLLSDRFSAERPKGSFSTLEIQRTEQGDSAMYLCASSLSANQPQHFGDGTRLSIL.